This T cell receptor beta chain was captured by sequencing in a study of blood T cell repertoires in COVID-19. Study-level background: Samples taken during acute and convalescent COVID-19 were collected in the United States, Italy and Spain. PBMCs, B-cell-depleted T cells, or T cells provided the cDNA or gDNA that made up the material.

In the original processing: Amplification of reference gene primers was used by the study to estimate nucleated cell counts. Data came from immunoSEQ multiplex PCR; TCRdb stores just in-frame clones and leaves some out. The DNA gave D and trimming, while V, J and clone size come from that table. The sample consists of under 300,000 clones, approximately 89% of them appearing once. The germline V gene encodes CDR1 SGHRS and CDR2 YFSETQ. CDR3 size: 19 residues. Trimming pared 4 bases from V and 2 bases from J, leaving 27 bases between. The V gene is TRBV5-1, the J gene TRBJ1-2; tentatively, D is TRBD1 (6 bases). The receptor was isolated from a woman in her 40s who had recovered from COVID-19. Sequenced: peripheral blood. Here the CDR3 reads CASSPERGKTPWGNYGYTF. The CDR3 DNA sequence: TGCGCCAGCAGCCCGGAGAGGGGGAAAACCCCTTGGGGGAACTATGGCTACACCTTC.